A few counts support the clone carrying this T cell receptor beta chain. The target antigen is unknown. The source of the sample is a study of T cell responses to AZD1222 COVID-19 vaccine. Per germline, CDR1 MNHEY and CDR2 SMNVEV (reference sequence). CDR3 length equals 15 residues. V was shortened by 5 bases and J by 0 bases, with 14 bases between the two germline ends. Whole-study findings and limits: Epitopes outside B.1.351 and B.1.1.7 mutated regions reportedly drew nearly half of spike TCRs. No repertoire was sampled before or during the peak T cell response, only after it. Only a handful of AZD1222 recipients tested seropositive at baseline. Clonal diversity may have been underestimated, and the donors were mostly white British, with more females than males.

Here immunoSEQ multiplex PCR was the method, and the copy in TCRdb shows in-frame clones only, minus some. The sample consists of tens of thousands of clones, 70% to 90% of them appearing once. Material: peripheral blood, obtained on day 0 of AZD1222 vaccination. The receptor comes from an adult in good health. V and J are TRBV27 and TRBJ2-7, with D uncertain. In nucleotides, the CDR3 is TGTGCCAGCAGTCCTCAACTGTCCGTCTCCTACGAGCAGTACTTC. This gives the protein CASSPQLSVSYEQYF.